The T cell receptor (beta chain) described here comes from a study of sequential checkpoint blockade in melanoma. Study-wide context: Patients were randomized 1:1 to nivolumab-then-ipilimumab or ipilimumab-then-nivolumab first-line. Maintenance nivolumab came after either treatment sequence.

The data were produced by immunoSEQ multiplex PCR, yet TCRdb's version contains in-frame clones alone and is incomplete. The table shows 16,000 or so clones, with 80% occurring only once. This clone was detected a few times. The treatment denotes: randomized to nivolumab then ipilimumab (arm A) or the reverse (arm B). DNA-damaging chemotherapy had not been given to any patient beforehand. From thawed PBMCs, live CD3+CD8+ cells negative for CD19 and CD56 were sorted. The trim removed 4 bases at V and 5 bases at J, leaving 8 bases unmatched. Germline V gene lookup returns CDR1 SGHRS and CDR2 YFSETQ. The length of the CDR3 is 14 residues.

This receptor was identified in a human donor with melanoma. This chain connects TRBV5-1 to TRBJ1-1; TRBD1 agrees at 7 bases. The specimen was CD8+ T cells sorted from blood (inferred from file names), collected from a patient given nivolumab and ipilimumab in sequence. The CDR3 loop is CASSLRQGGTEAFF. The CDR3 DNA sequence: TGCGCCAGCAGCCTAAGACAGGGTGGGACTGAAGCTTTCTTT.